Presented here are 8 T cell receptor beta chains from one specimen sequenced in a study of CD8+ T cells in alopecia areata. Isolated RNA was reverse transcribed into cDNA used as the sequencing template. Clones were sequenced by immunoSEQ multiplex PCR, and TCRdb holds only the in-frame ones, with some missing. The sample lists a few hundred thousand clones, 56% occurring once. Specimen: CD8+ T cells sorted from blood. Receptor source: a human donor in good health.

The chain uses TRBV9 and TRBJ1-1, with D possibly matching TRBD1 (5 bases). The CDR3 has 20 amino acids. The ends were cut back, 0 bases at V and 1 base at J, with 25 bases in the middle. From germline, CDR1 is SGDLS and CDR2 YYNGEE. Here the CDR3 reads CASSVATLGTSPVGNTEAFF. The CDR3 region has the DNA TGTGCCAGCAGCGTAGCTACCTTGGGGACTTCACCCGTGGGGAACACTGAAGCTTTCTTT. Full variable domain (remainder filled in from reference TRBV9 and TRBJ1-1): DSGVTQTPKHLITATGQRVTLRCSPRSGDLSVYWYQQSLDQGLQFLIQYYNGEERAKGNILERFSAQQFPDLHSELNLSSLELGDSALYFCASSVATLGTSPVGNTEAFFGQGTRLTVV.

The chain joins TRBV5-4 to TRBJ2-3; D is unresolved. The CDR3 consists of 11 residues. Trimming took off 2 bases at V and 5 bases at J, with 3 bases between the two ends. Germline V gives CDR1 SGHNT, CDR2 YYREEE (reference sequence). The CDR3 spells CASSFLDTQYF. CDR3 nucleotides: TGTGCCAGCAGCTTTCTAGATACGCAGTATTTT.

The chain recombines TRBV2 with TRBJ2-2; the match to TRBD2 covers 13 bases. V shed 3 bases and J 6 bases; nucleotides not matched to a gene: 7. CDR3 size: 17 residues. The germline CDR1 and CDR2 sequences are SNHLY and FYNNEI. CDR3: CASSDGLAGERAGELFF. The CDR3 DNA follows: TGTGCCAGCAGTGATGGACTAGCGGGGGAGAGGGCCGGGGAGCTGTTTTTT.

The gene calls are TRBV4-1 and TRBJ2-7, with D perhaps matching TRBD1 (6 bases). The CDR3 sequence is 15 residues long. Per germline, CDR1 MGHRA and CDR2 YSYEKL. The V end was cut by 0 bases, the J end by 4 bases, with 13 bases between. CDR3 in DNA: TGCGCCAGCAGCCAAGATAACAGGGTGGGATACGAGCAGTACTTC. Translation gives CASSQDNRVGYEQYF.

This clone was seen a few times. V usage is TRBV4-1 and J usage is TRBJ2-7, with TRBD2 identical over 7 bases. Germline CDR1 is MGHRA and CDR2 is YSYEKL. With V trimmed by 4 bases and J by 3 bases, 12 bases remained unmatched. CDR3 length equals 16 residues. The CDR3 DNA is TGCGCCAGCAGCCCGGGGGAGGGCAGGGCTCGCTACGAGCAGTACTTC. It yields the protein CASSPGEGRARYEQYF.

The chain employs TRBV29-1 and TRBJ1-1; D ambiguous. This CDR3 comprises 12 residues. V shed 4 bases and J shed 6 bases, with 12 bases lying between them. CDR1 is SQVTM, CDR2 ANQGSEA, per germline. CDR3 protein: CSVVVSGPEAFF. Here the CDR3 DNA reads TGCAGCGTTGTTGTATCGGGCCCTGAAGCTTTCTTT.

This clone came up a few times. The chain couples TRBV4-1 to TRBJ2-1; D is perhaps TRBD2 (5 bases). V was trimmed by 2 bases and J by 7 bases, leaving 18 bases between them. CDR3 length: 16 amino acids. Germline V gene lookup returns CDR1 MGHRA and CDR2 YSYEKL. The CDR3 sequence is CASSQLTGFLLNEQFF. CDR3 bases: TGCGCCAGCAGCCAATTGACGGGGTTTCTCCTGAATGAGCAGTTCTTC.

The rearrangement joins TRBV2 to TRBJ2-4; D is unclear. V lost 0 bases, J lost 1 base, and 7 bases lay in between. The CDR3 is made up of 15 amino acids. Germline values: CDR1 SNHLY, CDR2 FYNNEI. This chain's CDR3 is CASSEALRAKNIQYF. In nucleotides, the CDR3 is TGTGCCAGCAGTGAAGCGCTTAGGGCCAAAAACATTCAGTACTTC.